The 20 T cell receptor beta chains in this list originate from one sample, sequenced in a study of T cell repertoires in cytomegalovirus infection. MiXCR, applied by TCRdb to the reads, yields one record per CDR3 protein. Of 680,000 or so distinct CDR3 sequences listed, around 30% are singletons. Their antigens remain unidentified. This material consisted of cultured PBMCs, taken from culture after CMV antigen stimulation. These TCRs come from a human donor in good health (CMV status not recorded). Some clones in this sample may be carry-over from other donors' samples.

The chain employs TRBV18 and TRBJ1-1; tentatively, D is TRBD1 (6 bases). Trimming shortened V by 2 bases and J by 7 bases, and 14 bases separated the two germline ends. The CDR3 is 14 residues long. CDR1 is KGHSH and CDR2 is LQKENI in the germline V gene. The CDR3 protein is CASSPEAGQIEAFF. The CDR3 DNA follows: TGTGCCAGCTCACCAGAGGCAGGACAGATTGAAGCTTTCTTT.

The rearrangement uses TRBV12-3 or TRBV12-4 and TRBJ1-1, with 7 bases matching TRBD1. V was pared by 4 bases and J by 7 bases, with 6 bases of the junction left unmatched. This CDR3 is built from 13 residues. For the CDR3, the DNA is TGTGCCAGCAGTTCCCTACAGGGGATTGAAGCTTTCTTT. Its protein is CASSSLQGIEAFF.

The gene calls are TRBV6-2 or TRBV6-3 and TRBJ2-7; 8 bases agree with TRBD2. The CDR3 is made up of 11 amino acids. The germline V gene encodes CDR1 MNHEY and CDR2 SVGEGT. Trimming at V came to 7 bases and at J to 7 bases, leaving 3 bases not matched to a gene. The CDR3 loop reads CASNRGGEQYF. CDR3 nucleotides: TGTGCCAGCAATCGCGGGGGGGAGCAGTACTTC.

This clonotype showed up just a few times. For the CDR3, the DNA is TGTGCCAGCAGCTTACGGGTCAGCTTTGCAACTAATGAAAAACTGTTTTTT. Translated, it gives CASSLRVSFATNEKLFF. J is TRBJ1-4 and V is TRBV7-2; D not certain. This CDR3 contains 17 residues. The V and J ends lost 2 bases and 0 bases respectively, with 13 bases between them. The germline gives CDR1 SGHTA, CDR2 FQGNSA.

The chain has TRBV14 and TRBJ2-1; D gene uncertain. The V gene lost 4 bases and the J gene lost 12 bases, with 13 bases spanning the gap. The CDR3 is made up of 12 amino acids. The germline V gene encodes CDR1 SGHDN and CDR2 FVKESK. The CDR3, as DNA: TGTGCCAGCAGCCGGGGTCTTGCGGTGCAGTTCTTC. This codes for CASSRGLAVQFF.

The chain carries TRBV19 and TRBJ1-5, with no clear D. Germline values: CDR1 LNHDA, CDR2 SQIVND (reference sequence). Trimming removed 3 bases from V and 0 bases from J, with 9 bases in between. The CDR3 length is 15 residues. CDR3 bases: TGTGCCAGTAGTATGGCAGAGAGTAGCAATCAGCCCCAGCATTTT. Its translation: CASSMAESSNQPQHF.

The CDR3 spells CASSFVTGGGQPQHF. CDR3 DNA sequence: TGTGCCAGCAGTTTCGTTACAGGAGGAGGTCAGCCCCAGCATTTT. The rearrangement links TRBV28 to TRBJ1-5, with D perhaps matching TRBD1 (5 bases). This CDR3 spans 15 amino acids. Germline CDR1 is MDHEN and CDR2 is SYDVKM. The V gene lost 3 bases and the J gene lost 6 bases, with 15 bases spanning the gap.

The chain recombines TRBV19 with TRBJ2-5, with 10 nucleotides matching TRBD2. The CDR3 contains 15 residues. Trimming at V came to 4 bases and at J to 5 bases, leaving 7 bases not matched to a gene. The V gene's germline CDR1 is LNHDA and CDR2 SQIVND (reference sequence). For the CDR3, the DNA is TGTGCCAGTAGTAAAGCGGGAGGGTGGGAGGAGACCCAGTACTTC. Its translation: CASSKAGGWEETQYF. Using reference TRBV19 and TRBJ2-5 for the parts outside the CDR3, the full variable domain is DGGITQSPKYLFRKEGQNVTLSCEQNLNHDAMYWYRQDPGQGLRLIYYSQIVNDFQKGDIAEGYSVSREKKESFPLTVTSAQKNPTAFYLCASSKAGGWEETQYFGPGTRLLVL.

This clonotype was detected a few times. This chain uses TRBV6-6 with TRBJ2-7; possible D gene TRBD1, 6 bases. This CDR3 is 14 amino acids long. V was cut by 8 bases and J by 3 bases, with 17 bases left in between. Germline V CDR1 and CDR2: MNHNY, SVGAGI (reference sequence). The CDR3: CASVTGIKVYEQYF. Here the CDR3 DNA reads TGTGCCAGCGTTACAGGGATCAAGGTCTACGAGCAGTACTTC.

This clonotype showed up just a few times. This sequence joins TRBV20-1 and TRBJ2-1; 16 bases fit TRBD2. Trimming removed 4 bases from V and 5 bases from J; junction bases left unmatched: 8. The germline gives CDR1 DFQATT, CDR2 SNEGSKA (reference sequence). CDR3 size: 17 residues. In nucleotides, the CDR3 is TGCAGTGCTATAGGGACTAGCGGGGGGGCGTGGCACAATGAGCAGTTCTTC. The encoded protein is CSAIGTSGGAWHNEQFF.

The rearrangement links TRBV24-1 to TRBJ2-5; D might be TRBD2 (6 bases). Per the germline V gene, CDR1 is KGHDR and CDR2 is SFDVKD. This CDR3 comprises 15 residues. Trimming left V 9 bases short and J 2 bases short, with 18 bases between. The CDR3 DNA follows: TGTGCCACCGGATTCCGACTAGGCCTACAAGAGACCCAGTACTTC. Translating it yields CATGFRLGLQETQYF.

The sample holds a few counts of this clonotype. V is TRBV4-3 and J is TRBJ1-6; D gene ambiguous. V was cut by 6 bases and J by 13 bases, with 16 bases left in between. Germline V lookup: CDR1 LGHNA, CDR2 YSLEER. This CDR3 has 13 amino acids. Here the CDR3 DNA reads TGCGCCAGCAGAGCGAGCGAGGAGGTGCCCCTCCACTTT. Translated, it gives CASRASEEVPLHF.

This chain links TRBV2 with TRBJ2-2, with a tentative D call TRBD1 (6 bases). V was trimmed by 10 bases and J by 6 bases, leaving 9 bases between them. The CDR3 contains 11 residues. Germline CDR1 and CDR2: SNHLY and FYNNEI. The DNA for the CDR3 is TGTGCCACTGACAGGTCCGGGGAGCTGTTTTTT. The encoded protein is CATDRSGELFF.

This clonotype was found a few times. This chain joins TRBV5-4 and TRBJ1-2; D is uncertain. Germline V gene data show CDR1 as SGHNT and CDR2 as YYREEE (reference sequence). This CDR3 spans 15 amino acids. The V and J ends lost 0 bases and 1 base respectively, with 10 bases between them. The DNA of the CDR3 is TGTGCCAGCAGCTTGGTAGTGGAGGTTAACTATGGCTACACCTTC. The encoded protein is CASSLVVEVNYGYTF.

This clonotype was observed a handful of times. J is TRBJ2-7 and V is TRBV7-9, with 9 bases identical to TRBD1. Germline V gene sequence: CDR1 SEHNR, CDR2 FQNEAQ (reference sequence). V lost 4 bases and J lost 6; bases outside the gene matches: 10. The CDR3 runs 15 residues. The CDR3 nucleotides are TGTGCCAGCAGCTATTCCGGGACAGGGTCCGGCGAGCAGTACTTC. This gives the protein CASSYSGTGSGEQYF.

CDR3 in amino acids: CASSITGTSGTDTQYF. The CDR3 DNA reads TGTGCCAGCAGCATTACCGGGACTAGCGGCACAGATACGCAGTATTTT. The chain joins TRBV27 to TRBJ2-3, with 10 positions matching TRBD2. This CDR3 is built from 16 residues. V trimming: 6 bases; J trimming: 1 base; junction bases outside the gene matches: 7. CDR1 and CDR2 (germline): MNHEY, SMNVEV (reference sequence).

The sample holds a few counts of this clonotype. The chain recombines TRBV6-2 or TRBV6-3 with TRBJ2-2; D is possibly TRBD2 (5 bases). This CDR3 contains 14 residues. Germline CDR1 and CDR2: MNHEY and SVGEGT. V lost 5 bases to trimming and J lost 3 bases, with 10 bases between them. CDR3 bases: TGTGCCAGCAGTGTCCGGGGAGACACCGGGGAGCTGTTTTTT. Translated, it gives CASSVRGDTGELFF.

The V call is TRBV7-2, the J call TRBJ1-5, with a tentative D call TRBD1 (6 bases). CDR3 length: 15 amino acids. CDR1 and CDR2 (germline): SGHTA, FQGNSA. Trimming stripped 6 bases from V and 3 bases from J, with 15 bases between. CDR3 bases: TGTGCCAGCAGTTTTCAAACAGGGAACAATCAGCCCCAGCATTTT. This translates into CASSFQTGNNQPQHF.

A few counts support this clonotype. This chain joins TRBV7-8 and TRBJ2-7; tentative D call: TRBD2 (5 bases). The germline gives CDR1 SGHVS, CDR2 FQNEAQ. CDR3 length: 14 amino acids. The ends were cut back, 5 bases at V and 5 bases at J, with 16 bases in the middle. The CDR3 is CASSAEFGLDEQYF. DNA for the CDR3: TGTGCCAGCAGCGCCGAATTTGGACTCGACGAGCAGTACTTC.

The chain recombines TRBV5-5 with TRBJ1-2; the D is unclear. Trimming left V 2 bases short and J 0 bases short, with 8 bases between. Germline-derived CDR1 and CDR2 are SGHKS and YYEKEE (reference sequence). The CDR3 contains 14 residues. This CDR3 is CASSFGDANYGYTF. CDR3 bases: TGTGCCAGCAGCTTTGGGGATGCTAACTATGGCTACACCTTC. Filled out from reference TRBV5-5 and TRBJ1-2, the complete variable domain reads DAGVTQSPTHLIKTRGQQVTLRCSPISGHKSVSWYQQVLGQGPQFIFQYYEKEERGRGNFPDRFSARQFPNYSSELNVNALLLGDSALYLCASSFGDANYGYTFGSGTRLTVV.